This entry features one T cell receptor (beta chain) sequence. The antigen is undetermined. Generated by immunoSEQ multiplex PCR, the TCRdb table keeps only in-frame clones and is missing some. Of some 130,000 clones in the sample, 80% to 90% were seen once. The sample originates from a study of T cell responses to AZD1222 COVID-19 vaccine. Study-level results: Donor demographics were predominantly white British with a female majority; clonal diversity may be underestimated. After two AZD1222 doses, spike-specific TCR breadth and depth rose versus day 0.

Germline V gives CDR1 LNHDA, CDR2 SQIVND (reference sequence). V lost 3 bases and J 6 bases, leaving 17 bases between the germline ends. CDR3 length: 15 amino acids. This TCR came from an adult in good health. Sequenced here: peripheral blood, sampled on day 0 of AZD1222 vaccination. This chain uses TRBV19 with TRBJ1-2; tentatively, D is TRBD1 (5 bases). CDR3 DNA: TGTGCCAGTAGTATTGGGAGTGTGATGGGGCATGGCTACACCTTC. Translated, it gives CASSIGSVMGHGYTF.